Listed here are 4 T cell receptor beta chains from one sample, sequenced in a study of blood T cell repertoires in COVID-19. Repertoires were generated with immunoSEQ multiplex PCR, while TCRdb's copy carries only in-frame clones and drops some. The sample lists roughly 210,000 clones, less than 90% occurring once. The sequenced material came from peripheral blood. All receptors come from a woman at least 80 years old with COVID-19, enrolled during active disease.

This rearrangement joins TRBV18 to TRBJ1-6; tentative D call: TRBD1 (5 bases). The CDR3 consists of 16 residues. The germline V gene encodes CDR1 KGHSH and CDR2 LQKENI. The V end lost 3 bases, the J end lost 7 bases, and 16 bases lay between the germline ends. The CDR3 here is CASSPSTGGRNSPLHF. The CDR3 nucleotides read TGTGCCAGCTCACCTTCAACGGGGGGACGGAATTCACCCCTCCACTTT.

This clone was counted once. The V gene is TRBV5-1, the J gene TRBJ1-5, with D tentatively TRBD1 (6 bases). CDR1 is SGHRS, CDR2 YFSETQ, per germline. The CDR3 extends over 15 amino acids. Trimming stripped 0 bases from V and 4 bases from J, with 11 bases between. CDR3 nucleotides: TGCGCCAGCAGCTTGGGGAACGACAGGAATCAGCCCCAGCATTTT. This gives the protein CASSLGNDRNQPQHF.

This clone appeared a single time. The chain couples TRBV2 to TRBJ1-2; 7 positions agree with TRBD1. V trimming: 5 bases; J trimming: 3 bases; junction bases outside the gene matches: 3. Germline values: CDR1 SNHLY, CDR2 FYNNEI. The length of the CDR3 is 13 residues. CDR3 in amino acids: CASSWTGDYGYTF. The CDR3 DNA sequence: TGTGCCAGCAGTTGGACAGGAGACTATGGCTACACCTTC.

The rearrangement joins TRBV19 to TRBJ2-5, with D tentatively TRBD1 (7 bases). The length of the CDR3 is 14 residues. The germline CDR1 and CDR2 sequences are LNHDA and SQIVND (reference sequence). Trimming stripped 4 bases from V and 5 bases from J, with 14 bases between. The CDR3 spells CASSTTGAGETQYF. The CDR3 region has the DNA TGTGCCAGTAGTACAACAGGGGCGGGGGAGACCCAGTACTTC.